The 30 T cell receptor beta chains reported below all come from one sample, sequenced in a study of T cell repertoires in cytomegalovirus infection. TCRdb re-called the reads through MiXCR, storing one row per CDR3 protein. The sample shows over 150,000 distinct CDR3 sequences, approximately 15% of them seen only once. Sequencing was done on a sample of PBMCs. These receptors were obtained from a human donor in good health (CMV status not recorded). Some clones in this sample may be carry-over from other donors' samples.

As regards this clonotype: One end of the junction does not line up with germline, which may come from a read error. The chain links TRBV20-1 to TRBJ1-2; D is undetermined. Germline-derived CDR1 and CDR2 are DFQATT and SNEGSKA (reference sequence). The CDR3 totals 9 residues. CDR3 coding DNA: TGCAGTGCTAGAGAGTGGTACAGCTTC. Its protein is CSAREWYSF.

The chain joins TRBV7-4 to TRBJ2-6; TRBD1 agrees at 8 bases. Germline values: CDR1 SGHVT, CDR2 SQSDAQ. CDR3 length: 15 amino acids. The junction had 5 bases not matched to a gene; V was cut back by 0 bases and J by 10 bases. CDR3 coding DNA: TGTGCCAGCAGCTTAGCGATCCGGGACAGGAACGTCCTGACTTTC. Its translation: CASSLAIRDRNVLTF.

The chain has TRBV6-2 or TRBV6-3 and TRBJ2-5; the D gene is possibly TRBD2 (6 bases). The CDR3 totals 13 residues. The V and J ends lost 7 bases and 5 bases respectively, with 14 bases between them. In germline, CDR1 is MNHEY, CDR2 SVGEGT. The CDR3 here is CASNSPRGETQYF. CDR3 in DNA: TGTGCCAGCAACAGCCCCCGGGGGGAGACCCAGTACTTC.

The chain has TRBV20-1 and TRBJ2-2; D might be TRBD2 (5 bases). There are 11 residues in the CDR3. The V and J ends lost 6 bases and 7 bases respectively, with 9 bases between them. Germline V gene lookup returns CDR1 DFQATT and CDR2 SNEGSKA (reference sequence). The CDR3 spells CSAGRGGELFF. The CDR3 nucleotides are TGCAGTGCGGGCCGGGGCGGGGAGCTGTTTTTT.

Ten or more counts support this clonotype. The V gene is TRBV7-2, the J gene TRBJ1-5; 9 bases are shared with TRBD1. The CDR3 has 15 residues. Germline trimming cut 4 bases from V and 9 bases from J; bases unmatched to any gene: 10. Germline values: CDR1 SGHTA, CDR2 FQGNSA. CDR3 nucleotides: TGTGCCAGCAGCTCGGGACAGGGAGAATTCGGGCCCCAGCATTTT. This translates into CASSSGQGEFGPQHF.

This clonotype has at least ten counts. This chain joins TRBV7-2 and TRBJ1-5; D is perhaps TRBD1 (5 bases). The CDR3 is made up of 16 amino acids. CDR1 is SGHTA and CDR2 is FQGNSA in the germline V gene. Trimming pared 1 base from V and 5 bases from J, leaving 15 bases between. The CDR3 DNA follows: TGTGCCAGCAGCTTAGATCAGGCAGGGAACCATCAGCCCCAGCATTTT. Protein product: CASSLDQAGNHQPQHF.

In this sample, this clonotype turned up a few times. This chain joins TRBV7-6 and TRBJ2-3; 8 bases line up with TRBD2. Germline V lookup: CDR1 SGHVS, CDR2 FNYEAQ. The V and J ends lost 1 base and 2 bases, in that order; junction bases with no gene match: 2. The CDR3 runs 15 residues. CDR3 sequence: CASSLGSGVTDTQYF. As DNA, the CDR3 is TGTGCCAGCAGCTTAGGTAGCGGGGTCACAGATACGCAGTATTTT.

V is TRBV25-1 and J is TRBJ2-3; 10 nucleotides match TRBD2. Germline assignment: CDR1 MGHDK and CDR2 SYGVNS. Trimming removed 5 bases from V and 2 bases from J; junction bases left unmatched: 7. This CDR3 has 16 residues. Here the CDR3 DNA reads TGTGCCAGCAGTTTCTTACTAGCGGGATACACAGATACGCAGTATTTT. Translation gives CASSFLLAGYTDTQYF.

This clonotype was found a few times. CDR3 amino acids: CASTNTGGAGYTF. The CDR3 DNA reads as TGTGCCAGCACCAATACAGGGGGCGCGGGCTACACCTTC. The genes are TRBV28 and TRBJ1-2, with 9 positions matching TRBD1. V lost 7 bases, J lost 8 bases, and 8 bases stayed unmatched. Germline V CDR1 and CDR2: MDHEN, SYDVKM. This CDR3 comprises 13 residues.

This clonotype occurred a few times. The V call is TRBV20-1, the J call TRBJ2-2; D is uncertain. V shed 0 bases and J shed 4 bases, with 15 bases lying between them. The germline V gene has CDR1 DFQATT and CDR2 SNEGSKA (reference sequence). CDR3 length: 16 residues. The CDR3 protein is CSARDPTLRFTGELFF. CDR3 nucleotide sequence: TGCAGTGCTAGAGACCCAACCCTCCGTTTCACCGGGGAGCTGTTTTTT.

This CDR3 is CAIKGGDYGYTF. In DNA form, the CDR3 reads TGTGCCATCAAAGGGGGGGACTATGGCTACACCTTC. V usage is TRBV10-3 and J usage is TRBJ1-2, with D possibly being TRBD1 (6 bases). CDR1 is ENHRY and CDR2 is SYGVKD in the germline V gene. V lost 7 bases, J lost 3 bases, and 9 bases lay in between. The CDR3 length is 12 residues.

This clonotype occurred a few times. The chain is built from TRBV15 and TRBJ2-3; the match to TRBD1 covers 7 bases. The CDR3 consists of 14 residues. V lost 1 base, J lost 4 bases, and 2 bases stayed unmatched. The germline CDR1 and CDR2 sequences are LNHNV and YYDKDF (reference sequence). As DNA, the CDR3 is TGTGCCACCAGCAGAGGGGACAGCTCAGATACGCAGTATTTT. This codes for CATSRGDSSDTQYF.

This clonotype was seen at least ten times. This sequence joins TRBV10-3 and TRBJ1-1; 7 bases are a match to TRBD1. V trimming: 8 bases; J trimming: 5 bases; junction bases outside the gene matches: 11. The CDR3 is made up of 14 amino acids. Germline values: CDR1 ENHRY, CDR2 SYGVKD. For the CDR3, the DNA is TGTGCCATCGGTAGACAGGGCGAGAAAACTGAAGCTTTCTTT. This encodes CAIGRQGEKTEAFF.

This clonotype was seen at least ten times. J is TRBJ2-1 and V is TRBV7-6; 13 positions match TRBD2. Per germline, CDR1 SGHVS and CDR2 FNYEAQ. The CDR3 is made up of 19 amino acids. V shed 5 bases, J shed 0 bases, and the junction held 10 bases outside the gene matches. CDR3 nucleotide sequence: TGTGCCAGCAGCCATGGACTAGCGGGAGTAACGGGCTCCTACAATGAGCAGTTCTTC. Its protein product is CASSHGLAGVTGSYNEQFF.

The chain joins TRBV10-3 to TRBJ2-3, with D unresolved. The CDR3 covers 14 residues. Germline CDR1 ENHRY, CDR2 SYGVKD. V was pared by 3 bases and J by 1 base, with 8 bases between. The DNA for the CDR3 is TGTGCCATCAGTGAAATCCAAGGCACAGATACGCAGTATTTT. Residues: CAISEIQGTDTQYF.

The chain links TRBV24-1 to TRBJ2-1, with D uncertain. This CDR3 is 14 amino acids long. Trimming removed 6 bases at V and 3 bases at J, with 11 bases between. Germline CDR1 and CDR2: KGHDR and SFDVKD. Here the CDR3 DNA reads TGTGCCACCAGTCAACGGTCTAGCTACAATGAGCAGTTCTTC. This sequence encodes CATSQRSSYNEQFF.

In its sample, this clonotype was seen many times. The V call is TRBV11-2, the J call TRBJ1-6; D gene unclear. The CDR3 is 15 amino acids. CDR1 is SGHAT, CDR2 FQNNGV, per germline. Trimming took off 5 bases at V and 4 bases at J, with 12 bases between the two ends. Here the CDR3 reads CASSGPGGYNSPLHF. The DNA for the CDR3 is TGTGCCAGCAGCGGCCCCGGAGGGTATAATTCACCCCTCCACTTT.

Many counts were recorded for this clonotype. The genes are TRBV7-2 and TRBJ1-1, with unresolved D. This CDR3 has 15 amino acids. CDR1 is SGHTA, CDR2 FQGNSA, per germline. Trimming left V 1 base short and J 3 bases short, with 12 bases between. CDR3 in amino acids: CASSLEAGWYTEAFF. CDR3 DNA: TGTGCCAGCAGCTTAGAGGCAGGATGGTACACTGAAGCTTTCTTT.

Only one count was recorded for this clonotype. The CDR3 spells CATSVAGGPDTQYF. The CDR3 bases are TGTGCCACCAGCGTAGCGGGGGGCCCAGATACGCAGTATTTT. The chain links TRBV15 to TRBJ2-3; 10 bases agree with TRBD2. This CDR3 spans 14 amino acids. Germline lookup yields CDR1 LNHNV and CDR2 YYDKDF (reference sequence). The V segment lost 5 bases and the J segment 4 bases; nucleotides outside the gene matches: 3.

Ten or more counts support this clonotype. The genes are TRBV20-1 and TRBJ2-5; tentatively, D is TRBD1 (5 bases). V was trimmed by 0 bases and J by 1 base, leaving 12 bases between them. The CDR3 covers 15 residues. The V gene's germline CDR1 is DFQATT and CDR2 SNEGSKA (reference sequence). In DNA form, the CDR3 reads TGCAGTGCTAGAGATGTAGGACAACCCCAAGAGACCCAGTACTTC. It yields the protein CSARDVGQPQETQYF.

In this sample, this clonotype turned up many times. This chain links TRBV7-2 with TRBJ1-1; D perhaps matches TRBD1 (5 bases). In germline, CDR1 is SGHTA, CDR2 FQGNSA. The CDR3 totals 15 residues. V dropped 1 base and J dropped 7 bases, with 16 bases sitting between them. CDR3 bases: TGTGCCAGCAGCTTAGACGCAGGGATAGGAGGTGAAGCTTTCTTT. As protein: CASSLDAGIGGEAFF. Complete variable domain (other parts from reference TRBV7-2 and TRBJ1-1): GAGVSQSPSNKVTEKGKDVELRCDPISGHTALYWYRQSLGQGLEFLIYFQGNSAPDKSGLPSDRFSAERTGGSVSTLTIQRTQQEDSAVYLCASSLDAGIGGEAFFGQGTRLTVV.

The chain joins TRBV5-1 to TRBJ2-7; TRBD1 might be the D (6 bases). Trimming pared 5 bases from V and 2 bases from J, leaving 17 bases between. The CDR3 extends over 15 amino acids. CDR1 and CDR2 from the germline V gene are SGHRS and YFSETQ. CDR3 coding DNA: TGCGCCAGCAGACTAAGGTCAGGGGAAGCCTACGAGCAGTACTTC. Residues: CASRLRSGEAYEQYF.

The chain has TRBV2 and TRBJ2-7; 10 bases match TRBD2. Germline trimming cut 8 bases from V and 3 bases from J; bases unmatched to any gene: 10. The CDR3 is 15 residues long. Per the germline V gene, CDR1 is SNHLY and CDR2 is FYNNEI. CDR3 amino acids: CASLKGQREGYEQYF. CDR3 DNA sequence: TGTGCCAGCCTGAAAGGCCAGCGGGAGGGCTACGAGCAGTACTTC. The whole variable domain, remainder taken from reference TRBV2 and TRBJ2-7, is EPEVTQTPSHQVTQMGQEVILRCVPISNHLYFYWYRQILGQKVEFLVSFYNNEISEKSEIFDDQFSVERPDGSNFTLKIRSTKLEDSAMYFCASLKGQREGYEQYFGPGTRLTVT.

The chain carries TRBV28 and TRBJ1-4; 7 bases map to TRBD1. This CDR3 is built from 15 residues. The J segment lost 12 bases and the V segment lost 4 bases, leaving 14 bases of the junction unmatched. Germline V gene sequence: CDR1 MDHEN, CDR2 SYDVKM. This CDR3 reads CASSSNFRGYLELFF. The CDR3 region has the DNA TGTGCCAGCAGTTCGAACTTCAGGGGGTACTTGGAACTGTTTTTT. Full variable domain (outside the CDR3, taken from reference TRBV28 and TRBJ1-4): DVKVTQSSRYLVKRTGEKVFLECVQDMDHENMFWYRQDPGLGLRLIYFSYDVKMKEKGDIPEGYSVSREKKERFSLILESASTNQTSMYLCASSSNFRGYLELFFGSGTQLSVL.

This clonotype was picked up many times. The rearrangement links TRBV28 to TRBJ2-7; 10 bases line up with TRBD1. CDR3 length: 15 amino acids. V was clipped by 2 bases and J by 4 bases; unmatched bases: 5. The germline CDR1 and CDR2 sequences are MDHEN and SYDVKM. In DNA form, the CDR3 reads TGTGCCAGCAGTTTAATGGACAGGGGGGGATACGAGCAGTACTTC. Protein product: CASSLMDRGGYEQYF.

This clonotype has only a few counts. This chain connects TRBV15 to TRBJ2-2; 8 positions match TRBD2. V gave up 0 bases and J gave up 7 bases; unmatched junction bases: 7. This CDR3 comprises 16 residues. The germline V gene encodes CDR1 LNHNV and CDR2 YYDKDF (reference sequence). CDR3 sequence (DNA): TGTGCCACCAGCAGAGAGGTAGCGGGGAAGAACGGGGAGCTGTTTTTT. Translating it yields CATSREVAGKNGELFF.

This clonotype showed up many times. The chain joins TRBV7-3 to TRBJ2-1; TRBD2 might be the D (6 bases). CDR1 and CDR2 from the germline V gene are SGHTA and FQGTGA. V lost 3 bases to trimming and J lost 6 bases, with 9 bases between them. This CDR3 region has 13 residues. CDR3 DNA sequence: TGTGCCAGCAGCTTCGGGGGAGTCAATGAGCAGTTCTTC. Translating it yields CASSFGGVNEQFF.

The chain uses TRBV12-3 or TRBV12-4 and TRBJ1-5, with a possible D match to TRBD1 (6 bases). The CDR3 sequence is 16 residues long. Trimming removed 2 bases at V and 2 bases at J, with 13 bases between. The DNA of the CDR3 is TGTGCCAGCAGTTTATGGGGGGGCCGGGGCAATCAGCCCCAGCATTTT. Translation: CASSLWGGRGNQPQHF.

This clonotype was found many times. The V gene is TRBV7-3, the J gene TRBJ1-1; D might be TRBD1 (6 bases). V lost 8 bases to trimming and J lost 1 base, with 11 bases between them. In germline, CDR1 is SGHTA, CDR2 FQGTGA. The CDR3 totals 13 residues. The CDR3 is CASRQGTNTEAFF. The CDR3 DNA is TGTGCCAGCCGCCAGGGGACGAACACTGAAGCTTTCTTT.

This clonotype was recorded at least ten times. The chain couples TRBV7-2 to TRBJ2-1, with 8 positions matching TRBD2. This CDR3 comprises 15 residues. The V and J ends lost 4 bases and 5 bases, in that order; junction bases with no gene match: 7. CDR1 is SGHTA and CDR2 is FQGNSA in the germline V gene. Written as DNA, the CDR3 is TGTGCCAGCAGCTACGGGCTAGCGGGCCACAATGAGCAGTTCTTC. It translates to CASSYGLAGHNEQFF.